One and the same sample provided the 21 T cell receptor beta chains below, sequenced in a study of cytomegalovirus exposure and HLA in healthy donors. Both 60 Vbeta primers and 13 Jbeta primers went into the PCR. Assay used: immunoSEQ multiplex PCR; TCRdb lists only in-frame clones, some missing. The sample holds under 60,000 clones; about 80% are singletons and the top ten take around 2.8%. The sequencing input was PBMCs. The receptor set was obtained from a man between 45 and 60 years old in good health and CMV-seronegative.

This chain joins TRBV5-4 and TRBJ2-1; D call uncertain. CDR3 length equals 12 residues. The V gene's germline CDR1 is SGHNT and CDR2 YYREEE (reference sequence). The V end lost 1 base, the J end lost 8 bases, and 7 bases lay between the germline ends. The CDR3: CASSLLGHEQFF. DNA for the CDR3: TGTGCCAGCAGCTTGCTTGGCCATGAGCAGTTCTTC.

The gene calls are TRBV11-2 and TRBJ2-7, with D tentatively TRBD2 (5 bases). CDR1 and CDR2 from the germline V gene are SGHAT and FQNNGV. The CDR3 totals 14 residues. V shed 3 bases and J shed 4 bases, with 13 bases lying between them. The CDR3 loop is CASSFYTSGYEQYF. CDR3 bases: TGTGCCAGCAGCTTTTATACTAGTGGTTACGAGCAGTACTTC. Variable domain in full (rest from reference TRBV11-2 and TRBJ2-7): EAGVAQSPRYKIIEKRQSVAFWCNPISGHATLYWYQQILGQGPKLLIQFQNNGVVDDSQLPKDRFSAERLKGVDSTLKIQPAKLEDSAVYLCASSFYTSGYEQYFGPGTRLTVT.

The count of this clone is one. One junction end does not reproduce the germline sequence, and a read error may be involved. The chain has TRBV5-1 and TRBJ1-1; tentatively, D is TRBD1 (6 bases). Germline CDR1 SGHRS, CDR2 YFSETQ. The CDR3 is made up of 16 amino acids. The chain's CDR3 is CASSLIQRGRDTEAFF. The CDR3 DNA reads TGCGCCAGCAGCTTGATTCAACGAGGACGGGACACTGAAGCCTTCTTT.

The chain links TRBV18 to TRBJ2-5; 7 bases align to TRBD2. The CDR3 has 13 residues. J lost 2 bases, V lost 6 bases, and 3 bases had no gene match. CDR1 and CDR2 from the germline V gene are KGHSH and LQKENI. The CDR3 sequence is CASSRGGQETQYF. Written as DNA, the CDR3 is TGTGCCAGCTCCCGCGGGGGACAAGAGACCCAGTACTTC.

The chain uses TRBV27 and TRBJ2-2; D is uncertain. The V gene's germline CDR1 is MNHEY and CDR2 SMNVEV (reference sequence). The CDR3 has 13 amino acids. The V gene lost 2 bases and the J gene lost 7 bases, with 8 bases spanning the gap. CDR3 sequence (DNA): TGTGCCAGCAGTTTACGGCCAGGCGGGGAGCTGTTTTTT. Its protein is CASSLRPGGELFF.

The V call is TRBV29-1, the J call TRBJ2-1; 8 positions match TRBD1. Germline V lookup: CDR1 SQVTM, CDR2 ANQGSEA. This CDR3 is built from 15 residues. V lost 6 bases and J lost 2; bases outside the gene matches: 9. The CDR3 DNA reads TGCAGCGTCTCCTTGACAGGGGATCCCTACAATGAGCAGTTCTTC. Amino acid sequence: CSVSLTGDPYNEQFF.

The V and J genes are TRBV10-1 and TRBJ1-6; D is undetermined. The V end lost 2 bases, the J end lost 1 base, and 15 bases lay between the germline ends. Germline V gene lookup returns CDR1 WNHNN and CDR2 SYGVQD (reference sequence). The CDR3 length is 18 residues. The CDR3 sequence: CASSERLPLGSYNSPLHF. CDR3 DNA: TGCGCCAGCAGTGAGAGACTACCCCTCGGGTCCTATAATTCACCCCTCCACTTT.

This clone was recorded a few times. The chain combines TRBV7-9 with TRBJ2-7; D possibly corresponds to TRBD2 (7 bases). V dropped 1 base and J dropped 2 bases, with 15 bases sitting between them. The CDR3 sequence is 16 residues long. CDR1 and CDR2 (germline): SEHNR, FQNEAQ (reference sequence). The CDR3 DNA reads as TGTGCCAGCAGCTTAGGCTCCGGGGGGACAACCTACGAGCAGTACTTC. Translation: CASSLGSGGTTYEQYF. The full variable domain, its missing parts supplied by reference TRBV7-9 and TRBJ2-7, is DTGVSQNPRHKITKRGQNVTFRCDPISEHNRLYWYRQTLGQGPEFLTYFQNEAQLEKSRLLSDRFSAERPKGSFSTLEIQRTEQGDSAMYLCASSLGSGGTTYEQYFGPGTRLTVT.

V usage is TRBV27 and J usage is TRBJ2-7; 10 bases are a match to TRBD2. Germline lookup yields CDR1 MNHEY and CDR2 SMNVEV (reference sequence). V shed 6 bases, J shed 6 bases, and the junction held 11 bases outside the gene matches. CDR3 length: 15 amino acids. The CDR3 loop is CASRQSGGAAIEQYF. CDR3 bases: TGTGCCAGCAGACAGAGCGGGGGGGCGGCTATCGAGCAGTACTTC.

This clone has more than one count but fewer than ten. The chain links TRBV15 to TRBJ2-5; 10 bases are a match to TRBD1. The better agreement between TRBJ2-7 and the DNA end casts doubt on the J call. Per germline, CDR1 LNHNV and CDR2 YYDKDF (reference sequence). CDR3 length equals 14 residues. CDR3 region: CATSRDRGPYEQYF. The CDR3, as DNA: TGTGCCACCTCGCGGGACAGGGGTCCCTACGAGCAGTACTTC.

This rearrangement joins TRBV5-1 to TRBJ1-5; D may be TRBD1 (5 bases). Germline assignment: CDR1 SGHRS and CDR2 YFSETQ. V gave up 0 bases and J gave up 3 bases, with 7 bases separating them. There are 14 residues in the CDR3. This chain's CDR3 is CASSLAGNNQPQHF. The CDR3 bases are TGCGCCAGCAGCTTGGCAGGGAACAATCAGCCCCAGCATTTT.

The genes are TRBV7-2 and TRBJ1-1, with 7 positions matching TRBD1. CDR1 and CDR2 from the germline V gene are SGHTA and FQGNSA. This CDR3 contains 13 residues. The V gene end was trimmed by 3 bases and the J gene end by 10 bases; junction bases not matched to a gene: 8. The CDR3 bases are TGTGCCAGCAGCTTTAGTACGGGACAGTCAGCTTTCTTT. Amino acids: CASSFSTGQSAFF.

The CDR3 DNA is TGTGCCAGCAGCCTCCCGGGTCCTGCCCCCGGGGAGCTGTTTTTT. It yields the protein CASSLPGPAPGELFF. This chain joins TRBV4-2 and TRBJ2-2; no clear D gene. Germline V lookup: CDR1 LGHNA, CDR2 YNFKEQ. The germline V and J ends were trimmed by 4 bases and 6 bases, with 15 bases remaining between them. This CDR3 is 15 amino acids long.

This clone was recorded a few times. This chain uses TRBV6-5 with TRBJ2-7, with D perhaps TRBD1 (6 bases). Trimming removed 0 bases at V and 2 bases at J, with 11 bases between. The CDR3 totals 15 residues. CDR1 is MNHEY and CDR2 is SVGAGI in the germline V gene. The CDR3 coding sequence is TGTGCCAGCAGTTACTCACCAGGACAGCCCTACGAGCAGTACTTC. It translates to CASSYSPGQPYEQYF.

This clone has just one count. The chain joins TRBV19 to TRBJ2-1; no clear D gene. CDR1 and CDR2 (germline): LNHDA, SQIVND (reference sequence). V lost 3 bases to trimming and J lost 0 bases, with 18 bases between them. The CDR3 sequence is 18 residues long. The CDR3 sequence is CASSIPGGFSSSYNEQFF. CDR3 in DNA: TGTGCCAGTAGTATCCCGGGTGGCTTTTCGAGCTCCTACAATGAGCAGTTCTTC.

The CDR3 here is CASSFGQVDGYTF. The CDR3, as DNA: TGTGCCAGCAGTTTTGGACAGGTTGATGGCTACACCTTC. This chain links TRBV2 with TRBJ1-2, with TRBD1 matching over 7 bases. This CDR3 is built from 13 residues. J was trimmed by 6 bases and V by 5 bases; bases with no gene match: 6. CDR1 and CDR2 from the germline V gene are SNHLY and FYNNEI.

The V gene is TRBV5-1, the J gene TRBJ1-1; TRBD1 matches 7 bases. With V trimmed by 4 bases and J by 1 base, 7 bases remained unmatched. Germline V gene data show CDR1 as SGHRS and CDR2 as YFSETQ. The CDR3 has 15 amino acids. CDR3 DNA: TGCGCCAGCAGCACGGGACAGCGATGGAACACTGAAGCTTTCTTT. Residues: CASSTGQRWNTEAFF.

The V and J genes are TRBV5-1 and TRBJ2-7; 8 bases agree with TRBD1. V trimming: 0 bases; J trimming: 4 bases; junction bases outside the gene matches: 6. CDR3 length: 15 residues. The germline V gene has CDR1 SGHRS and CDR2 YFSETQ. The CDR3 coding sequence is TGCGCCAGCAGCTTGGCGCAGGGGGCGACTTACGAGCAGTACTTC. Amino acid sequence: CASSLAQGATYEQYF.

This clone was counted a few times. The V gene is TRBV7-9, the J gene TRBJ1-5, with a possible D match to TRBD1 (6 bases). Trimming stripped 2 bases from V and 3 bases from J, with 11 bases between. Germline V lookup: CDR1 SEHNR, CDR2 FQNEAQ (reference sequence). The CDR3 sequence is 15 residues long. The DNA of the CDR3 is TGTGCCAGCAGCTTATCAGGGGCATACAATCAGCCCCAGCATTTT. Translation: CASSLSGAYNQPQHF.

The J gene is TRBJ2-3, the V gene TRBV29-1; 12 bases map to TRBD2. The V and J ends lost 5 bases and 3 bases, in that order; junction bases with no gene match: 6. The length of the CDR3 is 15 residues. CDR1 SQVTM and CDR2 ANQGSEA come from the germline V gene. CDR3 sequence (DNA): TGCAGCGTTAACCCTAGCGGGGGGGTGACAGATACGCAGTATTTT. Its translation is CSVNPSGGVTDTQYF.

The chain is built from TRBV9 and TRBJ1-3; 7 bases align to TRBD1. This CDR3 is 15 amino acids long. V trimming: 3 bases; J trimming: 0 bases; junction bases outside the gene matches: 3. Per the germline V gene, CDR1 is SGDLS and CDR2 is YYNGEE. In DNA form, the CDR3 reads TGTGCCAGCAGCGCGGACAGGACCTCTGGAAACACCATATATTTT. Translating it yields CASSADRTSGNTIYF.